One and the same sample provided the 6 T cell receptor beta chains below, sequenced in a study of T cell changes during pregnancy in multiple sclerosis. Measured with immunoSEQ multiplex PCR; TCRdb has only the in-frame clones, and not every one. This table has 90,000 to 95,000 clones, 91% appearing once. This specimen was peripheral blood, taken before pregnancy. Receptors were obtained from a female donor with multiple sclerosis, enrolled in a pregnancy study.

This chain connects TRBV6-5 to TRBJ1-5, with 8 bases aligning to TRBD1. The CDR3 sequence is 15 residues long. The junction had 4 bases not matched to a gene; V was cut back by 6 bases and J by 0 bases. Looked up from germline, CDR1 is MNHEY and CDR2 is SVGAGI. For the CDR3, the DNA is TGTGCCAGCAGGCGTACAGGGGGTAGCAATCAGCCCCAGCATTTT. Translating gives CASRRTGGSNQPQHF.

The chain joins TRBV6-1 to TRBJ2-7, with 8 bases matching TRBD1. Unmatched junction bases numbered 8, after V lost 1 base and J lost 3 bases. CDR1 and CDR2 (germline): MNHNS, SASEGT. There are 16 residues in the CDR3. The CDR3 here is CASSEVSGDRGYEQYF. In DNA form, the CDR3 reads TGTGCCAGCAGTGAAGTGTCGGGTGACAGGGGCTACGAGCAGTACTTC.

The CDR3 loop reads CASSYTGRVTHGYTF. CDR3 nucleotide sequence: TGTGCCAGCAGTTACACGGGCAGGGTTACGCATGGCTACACCTTC. This chain links TRBV6-6 with TRBJ1-2; a weak D match, TRBD1 (5 bases). CDR1 and CDR2 (germline): MNHNY, SVGAGI (reference sequence). The CDR3 is 15 residues long. Trimming pared 2 bases from V and 6 bases from J, leaving 16 bases between.

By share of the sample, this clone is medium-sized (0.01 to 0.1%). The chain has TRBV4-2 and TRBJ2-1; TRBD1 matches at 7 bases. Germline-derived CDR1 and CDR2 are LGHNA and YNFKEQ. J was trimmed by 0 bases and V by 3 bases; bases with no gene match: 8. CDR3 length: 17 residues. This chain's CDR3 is CASSHPFDRVSYNEQFF. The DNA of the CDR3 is TGTGCCAGCAGCCACCCCTTTGACAGGGTCTCCTACAATGAGCAGTTCTTC.

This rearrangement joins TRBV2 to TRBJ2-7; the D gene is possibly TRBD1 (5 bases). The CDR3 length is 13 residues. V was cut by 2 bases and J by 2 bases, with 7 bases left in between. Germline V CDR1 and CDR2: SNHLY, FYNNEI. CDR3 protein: CASSETDTYEQYF. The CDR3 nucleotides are TGTGCCAGCAGTGAAACGGACACCTACGAGCAGTACTTC.

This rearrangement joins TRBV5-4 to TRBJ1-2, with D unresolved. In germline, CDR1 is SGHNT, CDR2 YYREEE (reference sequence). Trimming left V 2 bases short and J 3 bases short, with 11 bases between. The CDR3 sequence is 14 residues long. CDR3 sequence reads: CASSLPSQDYGYTF. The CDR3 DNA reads TGTGCCAGCAGCTTACCGAGTCAAGACTATGGCTACACCTTC. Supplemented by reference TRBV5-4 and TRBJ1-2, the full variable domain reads ETGVTQSPTHLIKTRGQQVTLRCSSQSGHNTVSWYQQALGQGPQFIFQYYREEENGRGNFPPRFSGLQFPNYSSELNVNALELDDSALYLCASSLPSQDYGYTFGSGTRLTVV.